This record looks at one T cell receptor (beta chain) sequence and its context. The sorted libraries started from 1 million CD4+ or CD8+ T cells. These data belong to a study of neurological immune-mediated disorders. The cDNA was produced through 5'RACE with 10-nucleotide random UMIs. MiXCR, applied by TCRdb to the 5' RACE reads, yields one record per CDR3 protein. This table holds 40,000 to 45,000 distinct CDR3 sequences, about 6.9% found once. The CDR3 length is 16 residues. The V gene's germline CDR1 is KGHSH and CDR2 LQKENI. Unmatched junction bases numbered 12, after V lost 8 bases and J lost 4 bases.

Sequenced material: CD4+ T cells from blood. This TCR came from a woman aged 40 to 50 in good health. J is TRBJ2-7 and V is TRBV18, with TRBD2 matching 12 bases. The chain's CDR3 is CASAGAFGTSGYEQYF. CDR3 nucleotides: TGTGCCAGCGCCGGGGCGTTCGGGACTAGCGGGTACGAGCAGTACTTC. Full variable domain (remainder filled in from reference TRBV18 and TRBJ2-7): NAGVMQNPRHLVRRRGQEARLRCSPMKGHSHVYWYRQLPEEGLKFMVYLQKENIIDESGMPKERFSAEFPKEGPSILRIQQVVRGDSAAYFCASAGAFGTSGYEQYFGPGTRLTVT.